This T cell receptor (beta chain) was captured in a study of blood T cell repertoires in COVID-19. This CDR3 has 14 amino acids. The V gene's germline CDR1 is SGHNT and CDR2 YENEEA. The junction had 8 bases not matched to a gene; V was cut back by 5 bases and J by 5 bases. How the authors handled the data: Estimation of nucleated cell counts relied on the amplification of reference gene primers. Sequencing was performed with immunoSEQ multiplex PCR; in TCRdb, only in-frame clones are kept and a portion is missing. The V and J calls and the clone size are those of that table, but D and trimming were determined from the DNA. The sample lists fewer than 250,000 clones; roughly nine tenths were seen once.

The rearrangement links TRBV11-3 to TRBJ1-2; TRBD1 matches 7 bases. The sequence was obtained from a woman between 45 and 60 years old with acute or convalescent COVID-19. Input material: peripheral blood. The CDR3 bases are TGTGCCAGCAGCCGGCCGGGACAGATTTATGGCTACACCTTC. It translates to CASSRPGQIYGYTF.